Described below is a single T cell receptor beta chain sequence and its context. This is likely a read error, given that the CDR3 carries no conserved phenylalanine or tryptophan at its end. Researchers generated TCR beta cDNA from about 450 ng of total RNA, relying on a constant-region primer. Libraries of TCR beta came from three nested multiplex PCR rounds with slightly modified ARM-PCR. TRBV1-TRBV30 forward primers and a C-beta reverse primer were used in the first two PCR rounds, which each ran for approximately 9 cycles. Using its own MiXCR run on the multiplex PCR reads, TCRdb lists one record per CDR3 protein. The table has around 330,000 distinct CDR3 sequences, approximately 58% seen once. The blood RNA (from unsorted whole blood) was obtained, and germline DNA was also extracted. The data were taken from a study of tumor-infiltrating lymphocytes in primary liver carcinoma. Germline CDR1 reads LGHNT; CDR2 reads FRNRAP. Trimming removed 3 bases from V and 9 bases from J, with 6 bases in between. The CDR3 totals 11 residues.

The receptor was derived from a woman younger than 45 with primary liver carcinoma and hepatitis B virus infection. The chain uses TRBV12-5 and TRBJ2-1; D not certain. The sequenced sample was peripheral blood. This CDR3 reads CASGFFPEQFL. CDR3 sequence (DNA): TGTGCTAGTGGTTTTTTCCCTGAGCAGTTCCTC.